One and the same sample provided the 7 T cell receptor beta chains below, sequenced in a study of blood T cell repertoires in COVID-19. This table comes from immunoSEQ multiplex PCR, and its TCRdb copy is limited to in-frame clones, with some not included. The sample carries under 300,000 clones, about nine tenths recorded once. The sequenced sample was peripheral blood. The receptors stem from a man aged 25-45 years with COVID-19, enrolled during active disease.

V usage is TRBV5-1 and J usage is TRBJ2-1, with no clear D. Deletions cut 5 bases from V and 5 bases from J, with 5 bases between. The CDR3 consists of 11 residues. The germline V gene has CDR1 SGHRS and CDR2 YFSETQ. The CDR3 nucleotides are TGCGCCAGCAGTATCGACAATGAGCAGTTCTTC. The encoded protein is CASSIDNEQFF.

The genes are TRBV6-5 and TRBJ1-2, with TRBD1 matching over 11 bases. From germline, CDR1 is MNHEY and CDR2 SVGAGI. This CDR3 comprises 14 residues. Trimming removed 6 bases from V and 8 bases from J; junction bases left unmatched: 8. For the CDR3, the DNA is TGTGCCAGCAGCGAGGACAGGGGGCGCAGGGGCTACACCTTC. It codes for CASSEDRGRRGYTF.

The CDR3 DNA follows: TGTGCCAGCAGCTTACTAGCGGGGGAGAATACGCAGTATTTT. This gives the protein CASSLLAGENTQYF. The chain combines TRBV7-2 with TRBJ2-3; 10 bases agree with TRBD2. Germline V gives CDR1 SGHTA, CDR2 FQGNSA. The V gene end was trimmed by 2 bases and the J gene end by 7 bases; junction bases not matched to a gene: 3. The CDR3 is 14 amino acids.

J is TRBJ1-1 and V is TRBV6-1; D uncertain. The germline V gene has CDR1 MNHNS and CDR2 SASEGT. The CDR3 is 14 amino acids. Trimming took off 2 bases at V and 5 bases at J, with 12 bases between the two ends. This chain's CDR3 is CASSERSRGTEAFF. CDR3 nucleotides: TGTGCCAGCAGTGAACGTTCCCGAGGTACTGAAGCTTTCTTT.

The chain couples TRBV5-6 to TRBJ2-7; a possible D gene is TRBD1 (6 bases). The CDR3 contains 14 residues. The germline V gene encodes CDR1 SGHDT and CDR2 YYEEEE. V lost 4 bases and J 5 bases, leaving 16 bases between the germline ends. The CDR3 bases are TGTGCCAGCAGCCGCGACAGGAGGAGGAACGAGCAGTACTTC. This encodes CASSRDRRRNEQYF.

The V and J genes are TRBV13 and TRBJ2-7; 9 bases are shared with TRBD2. V shed 0 bases and J 7 bases; nucleotides not matched to a gene: 4. This CDR3 comprises 14 residues. Looked up from germline, CDR1 is PRHDT and CDR2 is FYEKMQ (reference sequence). The CDR3 sequence: CASSLGRGGEEQYF. The CDR3 DNA reads as TGTGCCAGCAGCTTAGGCCGCGGGGGGGAGGAGCAGTACTTC.

V usage is TRBV10-1 and J usage is TRBJ2-5; D ambiguous. The CDR3 is made up of 14 amino acids. Trimming removed 0 bases from V and 4 bases from J, with 9 bases in between. Per germline, CDR1 WNHNN and CDR2 SYGVQD (reference sequence). This CDR3 is CASSESGSVETQYF. The CDR3, as DNA: TGCGCCAGCAGTGAGTCCGGGTCCGTAGAGACCCAGTACTTC.